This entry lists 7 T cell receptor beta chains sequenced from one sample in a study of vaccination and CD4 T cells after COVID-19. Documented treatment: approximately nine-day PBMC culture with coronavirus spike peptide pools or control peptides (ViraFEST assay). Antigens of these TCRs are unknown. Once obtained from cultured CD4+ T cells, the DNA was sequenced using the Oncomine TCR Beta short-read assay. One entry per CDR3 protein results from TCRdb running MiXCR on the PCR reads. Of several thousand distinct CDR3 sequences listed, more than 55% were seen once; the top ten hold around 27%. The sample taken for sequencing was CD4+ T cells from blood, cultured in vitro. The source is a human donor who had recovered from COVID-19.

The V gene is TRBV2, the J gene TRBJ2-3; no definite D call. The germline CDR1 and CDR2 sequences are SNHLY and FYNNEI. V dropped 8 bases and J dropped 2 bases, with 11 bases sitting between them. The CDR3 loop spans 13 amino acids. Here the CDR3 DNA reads TGTGCCAGCCTGACGACTTACACAGATACGCAGTATTTT. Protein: CASLTTYTDTQYF. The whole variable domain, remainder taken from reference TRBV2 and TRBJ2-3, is EPEVTQTPSHQVTQMGQEVILRCVPISNHLYFYWYRQILGQKVEFLVSFYNNEISEKSEIFDDQFSVERPDGSNFTLKIRSTKLEDSAMYFCASLTTYTDTQYFGPGTRLTVL.

CDR3 protein: CATSRDTHGQPQHF. The CDR3 coding sequence is TGTGCCACCAGCAGAGATACGCACGGTCAGCCCCAGCATTTT. V usage is TRBV15 and J usage is TRBJ1-5; D not certain. The CDR3 totals 14 residues. Between the trimmed V and J ends, which lost 0 bases and 6 bases, there was a span of 9 bases. The germline V gene encodes CDR1 LNHNV and CDR2 YYDKDF (reference sequence).

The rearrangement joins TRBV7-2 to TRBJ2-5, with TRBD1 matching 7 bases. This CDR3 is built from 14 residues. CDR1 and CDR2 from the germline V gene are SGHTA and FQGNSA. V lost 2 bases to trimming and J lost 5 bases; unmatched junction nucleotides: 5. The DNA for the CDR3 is TGTGCCAGCAGCTTACAGGGGGTCGGGGAGACCCAGTACTTC. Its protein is CASSLQGVGETQYF.

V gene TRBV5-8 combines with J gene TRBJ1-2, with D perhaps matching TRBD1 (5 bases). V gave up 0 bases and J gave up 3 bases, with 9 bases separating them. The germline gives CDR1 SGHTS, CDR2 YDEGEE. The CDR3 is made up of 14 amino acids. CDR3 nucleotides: TGTGCCAGCAGCTTGGAGGGGCGCGACTATGGCTACACCTTC. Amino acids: CASSLEGRDYGYTF.

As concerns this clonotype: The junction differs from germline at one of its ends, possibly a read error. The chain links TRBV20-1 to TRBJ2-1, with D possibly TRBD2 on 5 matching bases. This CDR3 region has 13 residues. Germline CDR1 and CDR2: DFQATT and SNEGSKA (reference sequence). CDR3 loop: CSASGWEHNGQFF. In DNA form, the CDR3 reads TGCAGTGCTAGCGGTTGGGAGCACAATGGGCAGTTCTTC.

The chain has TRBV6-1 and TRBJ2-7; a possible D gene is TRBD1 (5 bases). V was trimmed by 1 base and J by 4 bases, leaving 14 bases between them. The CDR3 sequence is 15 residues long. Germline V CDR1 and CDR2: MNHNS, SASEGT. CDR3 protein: CASSEEGVYPYEQYF. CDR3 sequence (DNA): TGTGCCAGCAGTGAAGAAGGGGTCTACCCTTACGAGCAGTACTTC.

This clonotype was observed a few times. The CDR3 loop is CASSFGGGAADTQYF. In nucleotides, the CDR3 is TGTGCCAGCAGCTTTGGTGGGGGGGCAGCAGATACGCAGTATTTT. The chain employs TRBV7-9 and TRBJ2-3, with D maybe TRBD2 (7 bases). Per germline, CDR1 SEHNR and CDR2 FQNEAQ (reference sequence). The CDR3 sequence is 15 residues long. V was pared by 3 bases and J by 4 bases, with 14 bases between.